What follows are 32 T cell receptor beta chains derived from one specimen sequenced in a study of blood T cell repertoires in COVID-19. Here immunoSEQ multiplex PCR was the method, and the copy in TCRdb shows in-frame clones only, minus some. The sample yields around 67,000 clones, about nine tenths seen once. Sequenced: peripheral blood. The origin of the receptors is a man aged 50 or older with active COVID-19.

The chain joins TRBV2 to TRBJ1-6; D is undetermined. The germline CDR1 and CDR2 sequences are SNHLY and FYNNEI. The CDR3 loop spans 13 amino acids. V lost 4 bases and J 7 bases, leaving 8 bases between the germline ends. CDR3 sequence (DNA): TGTGCCAGCAGTGTGGGCTGGAATTCACCCCTCCACTTT. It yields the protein CASSVGWNSPLHF.

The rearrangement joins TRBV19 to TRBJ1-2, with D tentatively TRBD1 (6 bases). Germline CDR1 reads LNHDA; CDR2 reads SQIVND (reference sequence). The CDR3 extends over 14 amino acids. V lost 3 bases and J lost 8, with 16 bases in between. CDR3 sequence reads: CASSIPYREPGYTF. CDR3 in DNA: TGTGCCAGTAGTATTCCATACAGGGAACCGGGCTACACCTTC. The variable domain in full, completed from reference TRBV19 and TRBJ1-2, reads DGGITQSPKYLFRKEGQNVTLSCEQNLNHDAMYWYRQDPGQGLRLIYYSQIVNDFQKGDIAEGYSVSREKKESFPLTVTSAQKNPTAFYLCASSIPYREPGYTFGSGTRLTVV.

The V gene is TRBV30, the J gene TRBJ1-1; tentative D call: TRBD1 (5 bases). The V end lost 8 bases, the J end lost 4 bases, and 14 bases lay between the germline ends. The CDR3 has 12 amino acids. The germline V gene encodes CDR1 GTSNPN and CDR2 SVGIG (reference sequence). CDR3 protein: CAGDGVATEAFF. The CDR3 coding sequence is TGTGCCGGGGACGGAGTGGCCACTGAAGCTTTCTTT.

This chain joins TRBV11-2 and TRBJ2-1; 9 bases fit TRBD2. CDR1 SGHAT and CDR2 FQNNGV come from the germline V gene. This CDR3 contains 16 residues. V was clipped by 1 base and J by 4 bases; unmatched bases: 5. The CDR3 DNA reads TGTGCCAGCAGCTTAGTAGCGGGAGAAATATACAATGAGCAGTTCTTC. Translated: CASSLVAGEIYNEQFF.

The DNA for the CDR3 is TGTGCCTGGGGTTTTGCTCGGACAGGGGGCCCCCTCTCTGGGGCCAACGTCCTGACTTTC. It specifies CAWGFARTGGPLSGANVLTF. This sequence joins TRBV30 and TRBJ2-6; 11 positions agree with TRBD1. V trimming: 5 bases; J trimming: 0 bases; junction bases outside the gene matches: 15. The germline V gene encodes CDR1 GTSNPN and CDR2 SVGIG (reference sequence). The CDR3 is made up of 20 amino acids. Using reference TRBV30 and TRBJ2-6 for the parts outside the CDR3, the full variable domain is SQTIHQWPATLVQPVGSPLSLECTVEGTSNPNLYWYRQAAGRGLQLLFYSVGIGQISSEVPQNLSASRPQDRQFILSSKKLLLSDSGFYLCAWGFARTGGPLSGANVLTFGAGSRLTVL.

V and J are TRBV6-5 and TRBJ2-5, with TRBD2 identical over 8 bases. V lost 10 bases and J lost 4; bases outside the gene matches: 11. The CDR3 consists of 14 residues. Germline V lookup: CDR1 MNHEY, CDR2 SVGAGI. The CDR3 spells CAISDRGGRETQYF. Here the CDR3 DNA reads TGTGCCATCTCGGATCGGGGGGGACGAGAGACCCAGTACTTC.

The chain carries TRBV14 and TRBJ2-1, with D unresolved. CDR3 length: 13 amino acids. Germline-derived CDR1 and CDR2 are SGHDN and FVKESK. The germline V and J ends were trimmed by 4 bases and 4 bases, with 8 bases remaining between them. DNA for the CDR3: TGTGCCAGCAGCCCGTTACAGTACAATGAGCAGTTCTTC. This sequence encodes CASSPLQYNEQFF.

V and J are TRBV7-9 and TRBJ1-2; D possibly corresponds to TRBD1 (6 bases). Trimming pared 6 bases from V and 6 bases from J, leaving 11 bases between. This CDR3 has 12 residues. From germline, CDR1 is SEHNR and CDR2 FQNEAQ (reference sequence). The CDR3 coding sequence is TGTGCCAGCAGACGACAGGAGAATGGCTACACCTTC. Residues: CASRRQENGYTF.

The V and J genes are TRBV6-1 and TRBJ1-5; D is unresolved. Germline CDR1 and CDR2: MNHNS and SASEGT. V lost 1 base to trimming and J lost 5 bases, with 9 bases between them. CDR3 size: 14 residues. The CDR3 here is CASSEGASHQPQHF. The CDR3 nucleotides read TGTGCCAGCAGTGAAGGCGCCTCGCATCAGCCCCAGCATTTT.

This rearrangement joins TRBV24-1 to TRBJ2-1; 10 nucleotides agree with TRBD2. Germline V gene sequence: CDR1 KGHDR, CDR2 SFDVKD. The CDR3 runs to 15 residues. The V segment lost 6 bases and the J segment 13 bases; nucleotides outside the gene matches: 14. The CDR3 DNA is TGTGCCACCAGTCCTAGACTAGCGGGTGGGGAAAATCAGTTCTTC. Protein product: CATSPRLAGGENQFF.

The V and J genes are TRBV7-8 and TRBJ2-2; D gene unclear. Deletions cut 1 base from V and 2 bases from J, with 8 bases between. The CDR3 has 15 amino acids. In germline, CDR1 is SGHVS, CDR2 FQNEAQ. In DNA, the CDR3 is TGTGCCAGCAGCTTAGGACTTCCCAACACCGGGGAGCTGTTTTTT. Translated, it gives CASSLGLPNTGELFF. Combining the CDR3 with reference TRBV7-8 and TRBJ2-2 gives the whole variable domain GAGVSQSPRYKVAKRGQDVALRCDPISGHVSLFWYQQALGQGPEFLTYFQNEAQLDKSGLPSDRFFAERPEGSVSTLKIQRTQQEDSAVYLCASSLGLPNTGELFFGEGSRLTVL.

The CDR3 here is CASSRTGEGYTF. CDR3 bases: TGTGCCAGCAGCCGGACAGGGGAGGGTTACACCTTC. This rearrangement joins TRBV5-4 to TRBJ1-2; TRBD1 agrees at 9 bases. The J segment lost 11 bases and the V segment lost 4 bases, leaving 6 bases of the junction unmatched. In germline, CDR1 is SGHNT, CDR2 YYREEE (reference sequence). This CDR3 has 12 residues.

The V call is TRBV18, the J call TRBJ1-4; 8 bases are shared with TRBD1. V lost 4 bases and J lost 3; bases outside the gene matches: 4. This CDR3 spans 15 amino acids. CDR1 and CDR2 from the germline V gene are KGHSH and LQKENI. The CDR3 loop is CASSRDRGPNEKLFF. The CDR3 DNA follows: TGTGCCAGCTCACGCGACAGGGGACCTAATGAAAAACTGTTTTTT.

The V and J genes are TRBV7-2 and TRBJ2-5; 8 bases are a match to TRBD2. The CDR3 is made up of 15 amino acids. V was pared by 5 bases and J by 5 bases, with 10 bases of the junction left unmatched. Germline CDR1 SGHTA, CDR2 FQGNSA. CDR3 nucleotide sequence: TGTGCCAGCAGCATCGGGGGGGCCTCCGTTGAGACCCAGTACTTC. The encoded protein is CASSIGGASVETQYF.

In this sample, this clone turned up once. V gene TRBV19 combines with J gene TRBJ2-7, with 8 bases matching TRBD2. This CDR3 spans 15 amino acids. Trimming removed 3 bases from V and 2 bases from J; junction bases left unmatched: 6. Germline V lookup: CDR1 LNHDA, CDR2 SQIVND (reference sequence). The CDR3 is CASSMQAGGTYEQYF. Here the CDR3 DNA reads TGTGCCAGTAGTATGCAGGCGGGGGGCACCTACGAGCAGTACTTC.

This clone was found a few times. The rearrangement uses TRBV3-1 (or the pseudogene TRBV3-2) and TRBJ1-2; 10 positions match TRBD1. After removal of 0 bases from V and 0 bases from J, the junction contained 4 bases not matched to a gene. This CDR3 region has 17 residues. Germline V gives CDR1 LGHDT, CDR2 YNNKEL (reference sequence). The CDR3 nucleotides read TGTGCCAGCAGCCAAGACGCGACAGGGGGCTCTAACTATGGCTACACCTTC. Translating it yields CASSQDATGGSNYGYTF.

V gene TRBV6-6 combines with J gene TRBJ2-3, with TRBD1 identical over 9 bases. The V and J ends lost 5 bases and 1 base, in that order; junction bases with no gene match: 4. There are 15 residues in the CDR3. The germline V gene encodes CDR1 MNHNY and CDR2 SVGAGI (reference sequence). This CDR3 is CASSDRDRGTDTQYF. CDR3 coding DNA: TGTGCCAGCAGTGACCGGGACAGGGGCACAGATACGCAGTATTTT.

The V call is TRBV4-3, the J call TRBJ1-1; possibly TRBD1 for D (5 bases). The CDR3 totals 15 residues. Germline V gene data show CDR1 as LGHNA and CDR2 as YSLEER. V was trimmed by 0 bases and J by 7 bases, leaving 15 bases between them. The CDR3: CASSQEPRLGGEAFF. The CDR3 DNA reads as TGCGCCAGCAGCCAAGAACCCCGTCTGGGGGGTGAAGCTTTCTTT.

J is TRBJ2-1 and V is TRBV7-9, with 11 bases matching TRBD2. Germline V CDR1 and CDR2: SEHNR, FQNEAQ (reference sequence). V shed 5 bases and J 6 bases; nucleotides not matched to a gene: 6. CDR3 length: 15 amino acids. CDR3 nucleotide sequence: TGTGCCAGCAGCGGAGGGACTAGCGGCGGCAATGAGCAGTTCTTC. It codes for CASSGGTSGGNEQFF.

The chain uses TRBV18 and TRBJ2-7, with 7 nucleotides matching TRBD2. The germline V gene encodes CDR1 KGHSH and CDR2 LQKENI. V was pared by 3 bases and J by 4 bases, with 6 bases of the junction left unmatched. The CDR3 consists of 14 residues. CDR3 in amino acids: CASSPRTRKYEQYF. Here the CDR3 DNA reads TGTGCCAGCTCACCTCGGACTAGGAAGTACGAGCAGTACTTC.

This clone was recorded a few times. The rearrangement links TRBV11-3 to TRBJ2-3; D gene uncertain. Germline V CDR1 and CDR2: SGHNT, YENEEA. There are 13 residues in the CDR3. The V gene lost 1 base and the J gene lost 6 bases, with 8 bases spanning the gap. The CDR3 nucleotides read TGTGCCAGCAGCTTAGTAGCATTGGATACGCAGTATTTT. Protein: CASSLVALDTQYF. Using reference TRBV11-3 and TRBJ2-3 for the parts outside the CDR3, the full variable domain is EAGVVQSPRYKIIEKKQPVAFWCNPISGHNTLYWYLQNLGQGPELLIRYENEEAVDDSQLPKDRFSAERLKGVDSTLKIQPAELGDSAVYLCASSLVALDTQYFGPGTRLTVL.

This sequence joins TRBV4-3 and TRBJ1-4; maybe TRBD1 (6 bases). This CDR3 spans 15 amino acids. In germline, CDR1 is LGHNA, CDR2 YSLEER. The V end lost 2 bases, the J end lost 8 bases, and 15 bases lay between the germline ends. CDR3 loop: CASSQPGGREEKLFF. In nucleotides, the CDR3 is TGCGCCAGCAGCCAACCGGGGGGGCGTGAGGAAAAACTGTTTTTT.

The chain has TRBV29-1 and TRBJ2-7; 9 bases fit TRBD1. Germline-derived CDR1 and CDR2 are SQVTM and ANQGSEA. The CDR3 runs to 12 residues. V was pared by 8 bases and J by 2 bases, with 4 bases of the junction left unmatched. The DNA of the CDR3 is TGCAGCATTAGACAGGGGGCCTACGAGCAGTACTTC. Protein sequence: CSIRQGAYEQYF.

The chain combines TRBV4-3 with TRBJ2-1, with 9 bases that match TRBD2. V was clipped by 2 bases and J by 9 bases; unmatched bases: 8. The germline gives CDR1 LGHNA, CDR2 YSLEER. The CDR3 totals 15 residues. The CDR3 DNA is TGCGCCAGCAGCCAACGTGATAGCGGGAGTGGTGAGCAGTTCTTC. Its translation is CASSQRDSGSGEQFF.

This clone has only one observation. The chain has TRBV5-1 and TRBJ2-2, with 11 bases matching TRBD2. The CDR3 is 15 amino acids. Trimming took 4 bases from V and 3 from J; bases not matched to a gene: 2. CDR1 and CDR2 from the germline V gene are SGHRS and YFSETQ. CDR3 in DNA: TGCGCCAGCAGCCTACTAGCGGGAGACACCGGGGAGCTGTTTTTT. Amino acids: CASSLLAGDTGELFF.

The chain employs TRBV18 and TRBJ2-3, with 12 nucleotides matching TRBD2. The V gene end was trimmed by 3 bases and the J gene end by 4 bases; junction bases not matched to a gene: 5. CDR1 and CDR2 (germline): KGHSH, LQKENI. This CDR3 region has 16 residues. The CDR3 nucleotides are TGTGCCAGCTCACCTGGACTAGCGGGACGGGCAGATACGCAGTATTTT. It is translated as CASSPGLAGRADTQYF.

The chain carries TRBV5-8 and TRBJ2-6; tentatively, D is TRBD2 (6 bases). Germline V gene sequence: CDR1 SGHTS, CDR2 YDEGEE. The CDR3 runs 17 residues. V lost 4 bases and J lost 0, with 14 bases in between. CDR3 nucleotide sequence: TGTGCCAGCAGCCTGCCGGGACTGAGCTCTGGGGCCAACGTCCTGACTTTC. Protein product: CASSLPGLSSGANVLTF.

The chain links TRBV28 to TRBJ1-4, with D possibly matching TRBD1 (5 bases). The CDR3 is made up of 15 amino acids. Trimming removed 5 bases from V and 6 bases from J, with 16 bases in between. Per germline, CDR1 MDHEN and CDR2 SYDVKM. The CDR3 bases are TGTGCCAGCAGTCTTTGGGGCAGGGTTGATGAAAAACTGTTTTTT. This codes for CASSLWGRVDEKLFF.

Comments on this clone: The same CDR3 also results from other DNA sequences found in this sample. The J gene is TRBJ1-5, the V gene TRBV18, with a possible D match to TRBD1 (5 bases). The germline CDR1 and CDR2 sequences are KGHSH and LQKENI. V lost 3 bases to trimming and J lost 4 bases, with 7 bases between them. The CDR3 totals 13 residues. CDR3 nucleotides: TGTGCCAGCTCACCGGGGCAGAATCAGCCCCAGCATTTT. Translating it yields CASSPGQNQPQHF.

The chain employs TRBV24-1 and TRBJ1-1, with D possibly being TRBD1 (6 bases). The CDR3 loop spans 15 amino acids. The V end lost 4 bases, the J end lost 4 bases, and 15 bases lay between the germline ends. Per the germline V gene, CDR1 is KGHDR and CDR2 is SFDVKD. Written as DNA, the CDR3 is TGTGCCACCAGTGACCATACACAGGGCGGCACTGAAGCTTTCTTT. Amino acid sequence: CATSDHTQGGTEAFF.

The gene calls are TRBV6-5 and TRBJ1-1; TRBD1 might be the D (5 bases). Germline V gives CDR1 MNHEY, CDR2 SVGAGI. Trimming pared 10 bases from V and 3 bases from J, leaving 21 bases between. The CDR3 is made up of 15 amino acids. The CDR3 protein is CATGGGNHDDTEAFF. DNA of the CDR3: TGTGCCACGGGGGGTGGGAACCACGATGACACTGAAGCTTTCTTT.

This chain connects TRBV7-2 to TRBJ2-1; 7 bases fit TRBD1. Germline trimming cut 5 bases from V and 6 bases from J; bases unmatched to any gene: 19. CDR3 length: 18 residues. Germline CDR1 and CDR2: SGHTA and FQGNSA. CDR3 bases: TGTGCCAGCAGCCAGAAGCCCGCTCCAGGGGGTTTTGGCAATGAGCAGTTCTTC. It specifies CASSQKPAPGGFGNEQFF. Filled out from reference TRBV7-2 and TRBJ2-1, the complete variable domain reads GAGVSQSPSNKVTEKGKDVELRCDPISGHTALYWYRQSLGQGLEFLIYFQGNSAPDKSGLPSDRFSAERTGGSVSTLTIQRTQQEDSAVYLCASSQKPAPGGFGNEQFFGPGTRLTVL.